This is a list of T cell receptor beta chains from one sample in a study of CD8 T cells in ankylosing spondylitis. Using its own MiXCR run on the 5' RACE reads, TCRdb lists one record per CDR3 protein. This sample has 150,000 or so distinct CDR3 sequences; approximately 20% occur once, and the top ten carry about 8%. The source material was blood, either unsorted or a sorted T cell fraction (not recorded which). The source of these receptors is a male donor with ankylosing spondylitis or in good health (not recorded which). Both conserved end residues are part of each CDR3. D genes are given only for firm matches. Only some rows state a clone size, as once, few, many or a class for expanded clones.

V gene,CDR3 length,clone size,J gene,D gene,CDR3 protein,CDR3 DNA
TRBV10-3,14,NA,TRBJ2-7,TRBD2,CAISGGGAAGEQYF,TGTGCCATCAGTGGCGGGGGGGCGGCAGGAGAGCAGTACTTC
TRBV20-1,13,NA,TRBJ1-6,NA,CSARTEYNSPLHF,TGCAGTGCTAGGACGGAATATAATTCACCCCTCCACTTT
TRBV6-5,16,many,TRBJ2-3,NA,CASSYSRGREEDTQYF,TGTGCCAGCAGTTACTCAAGGGGGCGGGAGGAAGATACGCAGTATTTT
TRBV28,14,many,TRBJ2-3,TRBD1,CASRDRGTPDTQYF,TGTGCCAGCAGGGACAGGGGAACCCCAGATACGCAGTATTTT
TRBV20-1,13,NA,TRBJ2-3,TRBD2,CSARKAGEDTQYF,TGCAGTGCTAGAAAAGCGGGAGAGGATACGCAGTATTTT
TRBV28,15,few,TRBJ1-1,NA,CASSPPRGRRAEAFF,TGTGCCAGCAGTCCCCCGCGGGGGAGGAGGGCTGAAGCTTTCTTT
TRBV20-1,11,NA,TRBJ1-2,NA,CSARRTGSDTF,TGCAGTGCTAGAAGAACAGGGTCCGACACCTTC
TRBV6-4,15,many,TRBJ2-7,NA,CASSDPPCSSYEQYF,TGTGCCAGCAGTGACCCCCCTTGTAGCTCCTACGAGCAGTACTTC
TRBV12-3/TRBV12-4,15,many,TRBJ1-5,TRBD1,CASSLEGGGNQPQHF,TGCGCCAGCAGCTTGGAAGGGGGCGGCAATCAGCCCCAGCATTTT
TRBV5-1,15,few,TRBJ1-4,NA,CASSETGPANEKLFF,TGCGCCAGCAGCGAAACAGGTCCGGCTAATGAAAAACTGTTTTTT
TRBV6-5,11,NA,TRBJ2-1,NA,CARNRWDEQFF,TGTGCCAGGAACCGGTGGGATGAGCAGTTCTTC
TRBV4-2,14,few,TRBJ2-5,NA,CASSPLGYQETQYF,TGTGCCAGCAGCCCCCTGGGGTACCAAGAGACCCAGTACTTC
TRBV6-1,12,NA,TRBJ2-7,NA,CASSEQGYEQYF,TGTGCCAGCAGTGAACAGGGTTACGAGCAGTACTTC
TRBV5-5,14,few,TRBJ2-2,NA,CASSVLISTGELFF,TGTGCCAGCAGCGTCTTAATCAGCACCGGGGAGCTGTTTTTT
TRBV5-1,16,many,TRBJ2-2,NA,CASSLESSARTGELFF,TGCGCCAGCAGCTTGGAAAGTTCCGCGCGGACCGGGGAGCTGTTTTTT
TRBV5-1,13,many,TRBJ1-1,NA,CASRKNMNTEAFF,TGCGCCAGCAGGAAAAATATGAACACTGAAGCTTTCTTT
TRBV29-1,13,few,TRBJ2-2,NA,CSVYQENTGELFF,TGCAGCGTTTATCAGGAGAACACCGGGGAGCTGTTTTTT
TRBV5-1,14,many,TRBJ1-1,NA,CASSLISGVTEAFF,TGCGCCAGCAGCTTGATTAGCGGAGTCACTGAAGCTTTCTTT
TRBV5-4,14,few,TRBJ1-1,NA,CASSWDQGNTEAFF,TGTGCCAGCAGCTGGGACCAGGGGAACACTGAAGCTTTCTTT
TRBV16,16,many,TRBJ2-1,TRBD2,CASSPPGLAGYNEQFF,TGTGCCAGCAGCCCCCCAGGACTAGCGGGGTACAATGAGCAGTTCTTC
TRBV28,14,many,TRBJ1-1,NA,CASSLNTGLAEAFF,TGTGCCAGCAGTTTAAATACGGGACTCGCTGAAGCTTTCTTT
TRBV29-1,14,once,TRBJ2-7,TRBD1,CSVELGQGAGEQYF,TGCAGCGTTGAACTGGGACAGGGGGCGGGCGAGCAGTACTTC
TRBV28,13,many,TRBJ2-7,NA,CATSRPSAYEQYF,TGTGCCACCTCGCGTCCATCAGCCTACGAGCAGTACTTC
TRBV5-1,17,many,TRBJ2-1,TRBD2,CASSLVTGRGVTAEQFF,TGCGCCAGCAGCTTGGTAACAGGGCGGGGGGTAACAGCTGAGCAGTTCTTC
TRBV29-1,13,NA,TRBJ1-2,NA,CSVVIPMGGGYTF,TGCAGCGTTGTAATCCCGATGGGCGGCGGCTACACCTTC
TRBV7-2,15,few,TRBJ2-2,NA,CASSLIVWTVGELFF,TGTGCCAGCAGCTTAATAGTGTGGACGGTCGGGGAGCTGTTTTTT
TRBV20-1,14,many,TRBJ2-1,NA,CSARGLGTYNEQFF,TGCAGTGCTAGAGGGTTGGGGACCTACAATGAGCAGTTCTTC
TRBV10-3,14,many,TRBJ2-1,NA,CAIQRNMGYNEQFF,TGTGCCATACAGAGGAATATGGGGTACAATGAGCAGTTCTTC
TRBV5-1,16,many,TRBJ2-7,NA,CASSPLAFKASYEQYF,TGCGCCAGCAGCCCGCTCGCTTTCAAGGCCTCCTACGAGCAGTACTTC
TRBV5-1,12,few,TRBJ2-7,NA,CASSAAGYEQYF,TGCGCCAGCAGCGCGGCAGGATACGAGCAGTACTTC
TRBV28,14,NA,TRBJ1-5,TRBD1,CASSFGTGGQPQHF,TGTGCCAGCAGTTTTGGGACAGGCGGTCAGCCCCAGCATTTT
TRBV5-1,15,NA,TRBJ2-1,NA,CASSFGGSSYNEQFF,TGCGCCAGCAGCTTCGGCGGTAGCTCCTACAATGAGCAGTTCTTC
TRBV29-1,12,many,TRBJ1-1,NA,CSGKWGNTEAFF,TGCAGCGGGAAGTGGGGGAACACTGAAGCTTTCTTT
TRBV20-1,14,many,TRBJ2-5,NA,CSASDDRRGETQYF,TGCAGTGCTAGCGATGACAGGCGGGGAGAGACCCAGTACTTC
TRBV10-3,15,many,TRBJ2-6,NA,CAISGVSPGANVLTF,TGTGCCATCAGTGGGGTCAGTCCTGGGGCCAACGTCCTGACTTTC
TRBV5-1,15,NA,TRBJ2-7,NA,CASSLLSGLDYEQYF,TGCGCCAGCAGCTTGTTGTCGGGACTTGACTACGAGCAGTACTTC
TRBV7-3,15,NA,TRBJ2-1,NA,CASRLPRSGHNEQFF,TGTGCCAGCAGACTACCAAGGTCAGGGCACAATGAGCAGTTCTTC
TRBV6-1,17,NA,TRBJ1-2,NA,CASSERGRGHRNYGYTF,TGTGCCAGCAGTGAGAGGGGCAGGGGTCATCGGAACTATGGCTACACCTTC
TRBV7-9,14,NA,TRBJ2-1,TRBD2,CASKISGGYNEQFF,TGTGCCAGCAAAATCTCGGGAGGGTACAATGAGCAGTTCTTC
TRBV12-3/TRBV12-4,11,many,TRBJ1-2,NA,CASSLGAGYTF,TGTGCCAGCAGTTTGGGTGCGGGCTACACCTTC
TRBV5-1,15,NA,TRBJ2-3,TRBD1,CASSLGTGLTDTQYF,TGCGCCAGCAGCTTGGGGACAGGGCTCACAGATACGCAGTATTTT
TRBV11-2,15,few,TRBJ2-2,NA,CASSLDAGHTGELFF,TGTGCCAGCAGCTTAGACGCGGGACACACCGGGGAGCTGTTTTTT
TRBV20-1,11,NA,TRBJ1-3,NA,CSADLRNTIYF,TGCAGTGCCGATCTAAGAAACACCATATATTTT
TRBV14,18,few,TRBJ2-7,TRBD2,CASSQEGYRGLAAHEQYF,TGTGCCAGCAGCCAAGAAGGGTATAGAGGACTAGCTGCCCACGAGCAGTACTTC
TRBV5-1,14,few,TRBJ2-5,NA,CASSPGLVMETQYF,TGCGCCAGCAGCCCGGGACTCGTAATGGAGACCCAGTACTTC
TRBV27,14,few,TRBJ2-5,NA,CASKALVGLETQYF,TGTGCCAGCAAGGCCCTCGTAGGATTGGAGACCCAGTACTTC
TRBV5-1,14,many,TRBJ2-4,NA,CASSLEGTQNIQYF,TGCGCCAGCAGCTTGGAAGGGACCCAAAACATTCAGTACTTC
TRBV29-1,14,NA,TRBJ1-2,TRBD1,CSVVGQTTNYGYTF,TGCAGCGTAGTGGGACAGACCACTAACTATGGCTACACCTTC
TRBV5-4,16,NA,TRBJ2-3,TRBD2,CASSPSGRSGTDTQYF,TGTGCCAGCAGCCCTAGCGGGAGGAGTGGCACAGATACGCAGTATTTT
TRBV27,15,many,TRBJ2-7,TRBD1,CASSQAGTGYYEQYF,TGTGCCAGCAGTCAAGCCGGGACAGGGTACTACGAGCAGTACTTC
TRBV5-1,16,many,TRBJ2-3,TRBD2,CASSASTSGRTDTQYF,TGCGCCAGCAGCGCCTCGACTAGCGGGAGGACAGATACGCAGTATTTT
TRBV12-3/TRBV12-4,14,many,TRBJ2-7,TRBD2,CASSWAGGPYEQYF,TGTGCCAGCAGTTGGGCGGGAGGCCCCTACGAGCAGTACTTC
TRBV2,13,few,TRBJ2-5,NA,CAKSPTTQETQYF,TGTGCCAAAAGCCCGACCACCCAAGAGACCCAGTACTTC